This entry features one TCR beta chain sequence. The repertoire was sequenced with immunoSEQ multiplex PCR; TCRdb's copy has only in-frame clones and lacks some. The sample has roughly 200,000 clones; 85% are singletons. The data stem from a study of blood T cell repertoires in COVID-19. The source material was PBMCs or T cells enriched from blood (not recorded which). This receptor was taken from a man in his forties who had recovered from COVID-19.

CDR3 in DNA: TGTGCCAGCAGTCTGTACAAAGACGGGACAGGACACAATGAGCAGTTCTTC. Its translation: CASSLYKDGTGHNEQFF. The genes are TRBV6-6 and TRBJ2-1, with 8 bases fitting TRBD1. The CDR3 length is 17 residues. In germline, CDR1 is MNHNY, CDR2 SVGAGI (reference sequence). V lost 5 bases to trimming and J lost 5 bases; unmatched junction nucleotides: 14.